This is a list of T cell receptor beta chains from one sample in a study of neurological immune-mediated disorders. TCRdb analysed the 5' RACE reads with MiXCR anew, one entry per CDR3 protein. In the table there are around 70,000 distinct CDR3 sequences, roughly 5.6% of which are singletons. The sample consisted of PBMCs. These receptors originate from a man aged 18 to 35 with multiple sclerosis. The CDR3 runs from the conserved cysteine through the conserved F or W. The D gene is left open where the match is weak. Size is stated as once, few or many counts, or a class when the clone is expanded.

TRBV20-1	-	many	TRBJ1-4	TGCAGTGCTAGCCACAGGACAGCCGACCTTCGAAAACTGTTTTTT	CSASHRTADLRKLFF
TRBV27	TRBD2	many	TRBJ2-1	TGTGCCAGCAGTTCCCTTAGCGGGAGCTCCTACAATGAGCAGTTCTTC	CASSSLSGSSYNEQFF
TRBV5-1	-	many	TRBJ2-1	TGCGCCAGCAGCTGGGGCCTAGAGGGCGATGAGCAGTTCTTC	CASSWGLEGDEQFF
TRBV20-1	TRBD2	many	TRBJ2-1	TGCAGTGCCGATTCCGGGACTAGGTCGGATGAGCAGTTCTTC	CSADSGTRSDEQFF
TRBV29-1	-	many	TRBJ2-7	TGCAGCGTTGATGACGGACTCCAAGGTTACGAGCAGTACTTC	CSVDDGLQGYEQYF
TRBV20-1	TRBD2	many	TRBJ2-7	TGCAGTGCTAGGGTCGGGAGGGCCGGGAACGAGCAGTACTTC	CSARVGRAGNEQYF
TRBV11-2	TRBD2	many	TRBJ2-7	TGTGCCAGCAGCTTGCTAGCGGGGACCTACGAGCAGTACTTC	CASSLLAGTYEQYF
TRBV20-1	TRBD2	many	TRBJ2-2	TGCAGTGCTAGAGAAGGAAGCGGGGCGAACACCGGGGAGCTGTTTTTT	CSAREGSGANTGELFF
TRBV5-1	TRBD2	many	TRBJ2-1	TGCGCCAGCAGCCTACGACTAGCGGGAGAGGGTGATGAGCAGTTCTTC	CASSLRLAGEGDEQFF
TRBV6-2/TRBV6-3	TRBD2	many	TRBJ2-7	TGTGCCAGCGCGGGAGCCCGCTACTACGAGCAGTACTTC	CASAGARYYEQYF
TRBV5-1	-	many	TRBJ2-1	TGCGCCAGCAGCTTAAAGGGGTGGGACAATGAGCAGTTCTTC	CASSLKGWDNEQFF
TRBV20-1	-	many	TRBJ2-3	TGCAGTGCTAGAGTCGGCGGGGCTAGCACAGATACGCAGTATTTT	CSARVGGASTDTQYF
TRBV28	-	many	TRBJ1-2	TGTGCCACCGAGGCCCTAAGGCGTCTTGGCTACACCTTC	CATEALRRLGYTF
TRBV7-8	-	many	TRBJ1-1	TGTGCCAGCAGCTTAGCGCGGTTTGGGAATTCGGGGGCTTTCTTT	CASSLARFGNSGAFF
TRBV27	-	few	TRBJ1-5	TGTGCCAGCAGTTGGGGGTACGAAAGCAATCAGCCCCAGCATTTT	CASSWGYESNQPQHF
TRBV15	-	many	TRBJ1-5	TGTGCCACCAGCAGAGATTCAGGCCCGCACGAGCCCCAGAATTTT	CATSRDSGPHEPQNF
TRBV10-3	-	many	TRBJ2-3	TGTGCCATCAGGGGGGCAAGCACAGATACGCAGTATTTT	CAIRGASTDTQYF
TRBV2	-	many	TRBJ2-7	TGTGCCAGCAGTGAAGAAACTGGGGTCGGCGAGCAGTACTTC	CASSEETGVGEQYF
TRBV11-2	TRBD1	many	TRBJ1-6	TGTGCCAGCAGCTTAGAAGGGGGCAGTAATTCACCCCTCCACTTT	CASSLEGGSNSPLHF
TRBV28	-	many	TRBJ1-6	TGTGCCAGCAGCGACAGCTATAATTCACCCCTCCACTTT	CASSDSYNSPLHF
TRBV29-1	-	many	TRBJ2-7	TGCAGCGGCCTATCCTGGGCCCCAGGGTACGAGCAGTACTTC	CSGLSWAPGYEQYF
TRBV14	-	many	TRBJ1-6	TGTGCCAGCAGCCACGAGAGGCTTTCACCCCTCCACTTT	CASSHERLSPLHF
TRBV11-2	TRBD2	many	TRBJ2-7	TGTGCCAGCAGCTTACGCGGGGGACCCTCCTACGAGCAGTACTTC	CASSLRGGPSYEQYF
TRBV7-3	TRBD2	many	TRBJ2-1	TGTGCCAGTCGAGTTGGGGGGGGTACCTACAATGAGCAGTTCTTC	CASRVGGGTYNEQFF
TRBV6-2/TRBV6-3	-	many	TRBJ2-7	TGTGCCAGCAGAACAGATTACGAGCAGTACTTC	CASRTDYEQYF
TRBV6-2/TRBV6-3	TRBD1	many	TRBJ2-6	TGTGCCAGCAGTTATACAGGGGGCTCTGGGGCCAACGTCCTGACTTTC	CASSYTGGSGANVLTF
TRBV7-3	-	many	TRBJ1-1	TGTGCCAGCAAGATAGGAGCCCCAGAAGGGGGGGCCACTGAAGCTTTCTTT	CASKIGAPEGGATEAFF
TRBV20-1	-	many	TRBJ2-1	TGCAGTGGTAAGCGGGGACAGTACAATGAGCAGTTCTTC	CSGKRGQYNEQFF
TRBV7-7	-	many	TRBJ2-5	TGTGCTAGCAGCTTAGGTCTGAGTGGGAGTGAGACCCAGTACTTC	CASSLGLSGSETQYF
TRBV7-9	-	many	TRBJ1-1	TGTGCCAGCAGCTCTCAGGGGAACACTGAAGCTTTCTTT	CASSSQGNTEAFF
TRBV7-3	-	many	TRBJ1-1	TGTGCCAGCAGCCCATGGGGGGGCACTGAAGCTTTCTTT	CASSPWGGTEAFF
TRBV29-1	TRBD1	many	TRBJ2-3	TGCAGCGTTGGCACAGGGGATAGCACAGATACGCAGTATTTT	CSVGTGDSTDTQYF
TRBV20-1	-	many	TRBJ1-5	TGCAGTGCTATAGAGACCCGCAATCAGCCCCAGCATTTT	CSAIETRNQPQHF
TRBV29-1	TRBD1	few	TRBJ1-2	TGCAGCGTCGTACAGGGGGCAGACGGCTACACCTTC	CSVVQGADGYTF
TRBV28	-	many	TRBJ2-7	TGTGCCAGCAGCCCAGGGGTCCTTTCCTACGAGCAGTACTTC	CASSPGVLSYEQYF
TRBV5-1	-	many	TRBJ1-1	TGCGCCAGCAGCTTGGTCGATCAGAACACTGAAGCTTTCTTT	CASSLVDQNTEAFF